These 26 T cell receptor beta chains came from one sample sequenced in a study of CD8 T cells in Susac syndrome. With random hexamers, roughly 0.45 to 1 ug RNA was reverse transcribed. TCRdb independently ran MiXCR on the immunoSEQ multiplex PCR reads; one entry per CDR3 protein. This sample carries 150,000 to 190,000 distinct CDR3 sequences, 95% to 96% of them seen once, and the ten largest clones take under 0.15%. Sequenced: CD8+ T cells from PBMCs. These receptor sequences come from a human donor with multiple sclerosis.

This sequence joins TRBV29-1 and TRBJ2-6, with a weak D call TRBD1 (6 bases). The CDR3 totals 16 residues. With 3 bases removed from V and 1 base from J, the gap between germline ends came to 13 bases. Germline values: CDR1 SQVTM, CDR2 ANQGSEA. The CDR3 DNA reads as TGCAGCGTTGACAGGGGCGATCGATCTGGGGCCAACGTCCTGACTTTC. Amino acids: CSVDRGDRSGANVLTF.

The gene calls are TRBV29-1 and TRBJ1-1; no definite D call. In germline, CDR1 is SQVTM, CDR2 ANQGSEA. Trimming shortened V by 3 bases and J by 7 bases, and 9 bases separated the two germline ends. This CDR3 has 11 residues. The CDR3 DNA reads as TGCAGCGTTGACGGGCCAGTTGAAGCTTTCTTT. Amino acids: CSVDGPVEAFF.

The chain uses TRBV27 and TRBJ1-5, with no clear D. The CDR3 sequence is 13 residues long. Trimming removed 4 bases from V and 9 bases from J, with 13 bases in between. CDR1 is MNHEY, CDR2 SMNVEV, per germline (reference sequence). The CDR3, as DNA: TGTGCCAGCAGTTCCCTATCCGGGCGGCCCCAGCATTTT. Its translation: CASSSLSGRPQHF.

The chain carries TRBV6-2 or TRBV6-3 and TRBJ2-7, with no clear D. CDR3 length: 14 amino acids. Germline-derived CDR1 and CDR2 are MNHEY and SVGEGT. V shed 6 bases and J shed 1 base, with 13 bases lying between them. CDR3 DNA sequence: TGTGCCAGCAGCCCCTCTCCAAGGTCCTACGAGCAGTACTTC. Protein: CASSPSPRSYEQYF.

The chain couples TRBV12-3 or TRBV12-4 to TRBJ2-3, with a possible D match to TRBD2 (6 bases). V lost 3 bases to trimming and J lost 6 bases, with 10 bases between them. The CDR3 loop spans 13 amino acids. CDR3: CASSFAGSDTQYF. The CDR3 nucleotides read TGTGCCAGCAGTTTTGCGGGGAGCGATACGCAGTATTTT.

The rearrangement links TRBV5-4 to TRBJ2-7; D call uncertain. The V gene's germline CDR1 is SGHNT and CDR2 YYREEE (reference sequence). V lost 0 bases to trimming and J lost 5 bases, with 12 bases between them. This CDR3 region has 14 residues. In DNA, the CDR3 is TGTGCCAGCAGCTTGGTACCGCTAAGCGACGAGCAGTACGTC. Its translation: CASSLVPLSDEQYV.

The chain employs TRBV2 and TRBJ2-7; tentatively, D is TRBD1 or TRBD2 (5 bases each). The CDR3 sequence is 13 residues long. Germline CDR1 is SNHLY and CDR2 is FYNNEI. The germline V and J ends were trimmed by 6 bases and 2 bases, with 11 bases remaining between them. The CDR3 nucleotides are TGTGCCAGCAGGCCGGGACGGACCTACGAGCAGTACGTC. Its protein product is CASRPGRTYEQYV.

The chain couples TRBV9 to TRBJ2-2, with D tentatively TRBD1 (6 bases). Germline V gene sequence: CDR1 SGDLS, CDR2 YYNGEE. V lost 3 bases and J 2 bases, leaving 14 bases between the germline ends. The CDR3 is 16 amino acids. CDR3 in amino acids: CASSEGTNLNTGELFF. The CDR3 region has the DNA TGTGCCAGCAGCGAGGGGACAAACTTAAACACCGGGGAGCTGTTTTTT.

The chain is built from TRBV4-2 and TRBJ1-2; tentative D call: TRBD1 (5 bases). In germline, CDR1 is LGHNA, CDR2 YNFKEQ. The CDR3 runs 14 residues. V lost 4 bases and J lost 4, with 13 bases in between. CDR3 coding DNA: TGTGCCAGCAGCCCCGTGGGGGGAGTCTATGGCTACACCTTC. It encodes CASSPVGGVYGYTF.

As DNA, the CDR3 is TGTGCCAGCAGCCCGCCCCGCGGGGTCGAGCAGTACTTC. As protein: CASSPPRGVEQYF. The rearrangement uses TRBV7-9 and TRBJ2-7; D might be TRBD2 (6 bases). The germline V gene encodes CDR1 SEHNR and CDR2 FQNEAQ (reference sequence). The CDR3 spans 13 residues. The V end lost 5 bases, the J end lost 6 bases, and 14 bases lay between the germline ends.

The chain has TRBV20-1 and TRBJ2-3, with TRBD2 identical over 14 bases. V gave up 3 bases and J gave up 3 bases; unmatched junction bases: 2. CDR3 length equals 15 residues. Germline V gene sequence: CDR1 DFQATT, CDR2 SNEGSKA (reference sequence). The CDR3 nucleotides read TGCAGTGCTAGTAGGACTAGCGGGGGGACAGATACGCAGTATTTT. Translated, it gives CSASRTSGGTDTQYF.

V usage is TRBV29-1 and J usage is TRBJ2-3; 8 bases line up with TRBD2. CDR1 is SQVTM and CDR2 is ANQGSEA in the germline V gene. This CDR3 contains 16 residues. J lost 2 bases, V lost 1 base, and 8 bases had no gene match. Here the CDR3 reads CSVEVYLAGYTDTQYF. The CDR3 DNA is TGCAGCGTTGAAGTCTATCTAGCGGGTTACACAGATACGCAGTATTTT.

This chain links TRBV2 with TRBJ2-1; 9 bases map to TRBD1. Germline V lookup: CDR1 SNHLY, CDR2 FYNNEI. Germline trimming cut 11 bases from V and 0 bases from J; bases unmatched to any gene: 8. The CDR3 has 15 amino acids. The CDR3 region has the DNA TGTGCCGGGACAGGGCCCGCGAGCTCCTACAATGAGCAGTTCTTC. Encoded protein: CAGTGPASSYNEQFF.

This sequence joins TRBV20-1 and TRBJ1-1, with TRBD1 as a possible D gene (5 bases). CDR3 size: 12 residues. The V end lost 0 bases, the J end lost 11 bases, and 13 bases lay between the germline ends. The germline CDR1 and CDR2 sequences are DFQATT and SNEGSKA (reference sequence). The CDR3 region is CSARDGGGDAFF. In DNA, the CDR3 is TGCAGTGCTAGAGATGGAGGAGGGGATGCTTTCTTT.

The genes are TRBV4-2 and TRBJ2-1; 7 positions agree with TRBD2. The CDR3 runs 14 residues. V lost 0 bases and J lost 7; bases outside the gene matches: 3. CDR1 and CDR2 (germline): LGHNA, YNFKEQ. The CDR3, as DNA: TGTGCCAGCAGCCAAGAGGGGGGGGTAAATGAGCAGTTCTTC. Translating gives CASSQEGGVNEQFF.

Of note for this clonotype: Germline is not matched at one junction end, which may reflect a read error. The rearrangement uses TRBV6-6 and TRBJ1-4; D is possibly TRBD1 (5 bases). The V gene's germline CDR1 is MNHNY and CDR2 SVGAGI (reference sequence). This CDR3 spans 14 amino acids. CDR3 nucleotide sequence: TGTGCCAGCAGTCCTGACAGCGTGGGTGGGATCCGGATTTTT. It yields the protein CASSPDSVGGIRIF.

V is TRBV20-1 and J is TRBJ2-1, with D perhaps matching TRBD1 (6 bases). The germline gives CDR1 DFQATT, CDR2 SNEGSKA (reference sequence). The CDR3 has 16 residues. V was pared by 1 base and J by 3 bases, with 16 bases between. CDR3 in amino acids: CSARASTGGGYNEQFF. DNA for the CDR3: TGCAGTGCTAGAGCCTCGACAGGAGGCGGCTACAATGAGCAGTTCTTC.

V gene TRBV7-9 combines with J gene TRBJ2-1; D ambiguous. This CDR3 has 10 amino acids. Germline-derived CDR1 and CDR2 are SEHNR and FQNEAQ (reference sequence). The V end lost 7 bases, the J end lost 9 bases, and 7 bases lay between the germline ends. CDR3 sequence: CASTPVEQFF. The CDR3 bases are TGTGCCAGCACCCCGGTTGAGCAGTTCTTC. The variable domain in full, with the rest retrieved from reference TRBV7-9 and TRBJ2-1, is DTGVSQNPRHKITKRGQNVTFRCDPISEHNRLYWYRQTLGQGPEFLTYFQNEAQLEKSRLLSDRFSAERPKGSFSTLEIQRTEQGDSAMYLCASTPVEQFFGPGTRLTVL.

This sequence joins TRBV12-3 or TRBV12-4 and TRBJ2-6; unclear D gene. This CDR3 is built from 16 residues. The germline V and J ends were trimmed by 3 bases and 4 bases, with 13 bases remaining between them. CDR3 in amino acids: CASSLYLWPGANVLTF. In DNA form, the CDR3 reads TGTGCCAGCAGTTTGTACCTGTGGCCCGGGGCCAACGTCCTGACTTTC.

This clonotype appeared once. The chain joins TRBV27 to TRBJ2-1; 8 positions match TRBD2. Trimming cost V 2 bases and J 8 bases; bases outside gene matches: 8. The length of the CDR3 is 15 residues. CDR1 is MNHEY, CDR2 SMNVEV, per germline (reference sequence). CDR3 sequence reads: CASSLGGGPFDEQFF. CDR3 DNA: TGTGCCAGCAGTTTAGGCGGGGGGCCGTTTGATGAGCAGTTCTTC.

This clonotype occurred once. This sequence joins TRBV6-5 and TRBJ2-7, with a weak D call TRBD1 (6 bases). V shed 6 bases and J shed 5 bases, with 11 bases lying between them. Per germline, CDR1 MNHEY and CDR2 SVGAGI. The CDR3 contains 12 residues. The CDR3 region has the DNA TGTGCCAGCAGCCAGGGGATCGACGAGCAGTACTTC. Its translation is CASSQGIDEQYF.

This clonotype appeared once. The CDR3 nucleotides are TGCAGCGTTGATCCTAGGGACAGGTCGTTCTATGGCTACACCTTC. Translated, it gives CSVDPRDRSFYGYTF. The chain has TRBV29-1 and TRBJ1-2, with 8 positions matching TRBD1. The germline gives CDR1 SQVTM, CDR2 ANQGSEA. The CDR3 is 15 residues long. Unmatched junction bases numbered 10, after V lost 3 bases and J lost 4 bases.

This chain joins TRBV7-9 and TRBJ2-7; perhaps TRBD2 as D (6 bases). The ends were cut back, 3 bases at V and 2 bases at J, with 11 bases in the middle. CDR3 length equals 14 residues. Germline loops: CDR1 SEHNR, CDR2 FQNEAQ (reference sequence). CDR3 sequence (DNA): TGTGCCAGCAGCTTGCCGGGGGTTGCCTACGAGCAGTACTTC. Translated: CASSLPGVAYEQYF.

This chain joins TRBV6-1 and TRBJ2-4; 8 nucleotides agree with TRBD1. The CDR3 is made up of 15 amino acids. The germline gives CDR1 MNHNS, CDR2 SASEGT. V lost 10 bases and J lost 1; bases outside the gene matches: 9. CDR3 sequence reads: CAIRIRDRAKNIQYF. The DNA for the CDR3 is TGTGCCATCCGAATCCGGGACAGGGCCAAAAACATTCAGTACTTC.

V and J are TRBV18 and TRBJ2-5, with a weak D call TRBD1 (6 bases). The germline V and J ends were trimmed by 0 bases and 4 bases, with 12 bases remaining between them. In germline, CDR1 is KGHSH, CDR2 LQKENI. The CDR3 loop spans 15 amino acids. For the CDR3, the DNA is TGTGCCAGCTCACCACCGTCCAGGGGCGGAGAGACCCAGTACTTC. Amino acids: CASSPPSRGGETQYF.

The CDR3 here is CAWTPTGGTEAFF. CDR3 DNA sequence: TGTGCCTGGACCCCCACAGGGGGCACTGAAGCTTTCTTT. The gene calls are TRBV30 and TRBJ1-1; 8 nucleotides agree with TRBD1. Unmatched junction bases numbered 5, after V lost 4 bases and J lost 4 bases. The CDR3 covers 13 residues. The germline V gene has CDR1 GTSNPN and CDR2 SVGIG (reference sequence).